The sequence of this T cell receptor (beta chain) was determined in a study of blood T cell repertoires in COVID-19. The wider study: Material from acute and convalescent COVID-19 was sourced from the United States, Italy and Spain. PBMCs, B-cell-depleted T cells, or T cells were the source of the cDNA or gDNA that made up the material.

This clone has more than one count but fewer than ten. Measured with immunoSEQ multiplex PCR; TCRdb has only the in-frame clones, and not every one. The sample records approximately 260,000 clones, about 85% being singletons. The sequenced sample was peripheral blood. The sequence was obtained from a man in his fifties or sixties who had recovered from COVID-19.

CDR3 protein: CASRARAEAFF. The CDR3 bases are TGTGCCAGCAGGGCCCGGGCTGAAGCTTTCTTT. The genes are TRBV2 and TRBJ1-1; D remains ambiguous. With 6 bases removed from V and 6 bases from J, the gap between germline ends came to 8 bases. The V gene's germline CDR1 is SNHLY and CDR2 FYNNEI. The CDR3 extends over 11 amino acids.